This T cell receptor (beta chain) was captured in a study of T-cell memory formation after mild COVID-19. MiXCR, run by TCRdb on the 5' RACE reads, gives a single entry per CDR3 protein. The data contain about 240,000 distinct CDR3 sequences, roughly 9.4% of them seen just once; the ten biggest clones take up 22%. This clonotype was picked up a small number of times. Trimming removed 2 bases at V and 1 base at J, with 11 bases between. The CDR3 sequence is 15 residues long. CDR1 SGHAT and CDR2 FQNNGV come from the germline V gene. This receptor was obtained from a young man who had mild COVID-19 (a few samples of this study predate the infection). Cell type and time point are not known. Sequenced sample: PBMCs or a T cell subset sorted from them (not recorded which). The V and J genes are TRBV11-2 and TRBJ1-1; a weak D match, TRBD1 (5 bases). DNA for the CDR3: TGTGCCAGCAGCTTATCAGGGTCGGAGAACACTGAAGCTTTCTTT. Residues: CASSLSGSENTEAFF. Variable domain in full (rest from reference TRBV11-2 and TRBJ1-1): EAGVAQSPRYKIIEKRQSVAFWCNPISGHATLYWYQQILGQGPKLLIQFQNNGVVDDSQLPKDRFSAERLKGVDSTLKIQPAKLEDSAVYLCASSLSGSENTEAFFGQGTRLTVV.